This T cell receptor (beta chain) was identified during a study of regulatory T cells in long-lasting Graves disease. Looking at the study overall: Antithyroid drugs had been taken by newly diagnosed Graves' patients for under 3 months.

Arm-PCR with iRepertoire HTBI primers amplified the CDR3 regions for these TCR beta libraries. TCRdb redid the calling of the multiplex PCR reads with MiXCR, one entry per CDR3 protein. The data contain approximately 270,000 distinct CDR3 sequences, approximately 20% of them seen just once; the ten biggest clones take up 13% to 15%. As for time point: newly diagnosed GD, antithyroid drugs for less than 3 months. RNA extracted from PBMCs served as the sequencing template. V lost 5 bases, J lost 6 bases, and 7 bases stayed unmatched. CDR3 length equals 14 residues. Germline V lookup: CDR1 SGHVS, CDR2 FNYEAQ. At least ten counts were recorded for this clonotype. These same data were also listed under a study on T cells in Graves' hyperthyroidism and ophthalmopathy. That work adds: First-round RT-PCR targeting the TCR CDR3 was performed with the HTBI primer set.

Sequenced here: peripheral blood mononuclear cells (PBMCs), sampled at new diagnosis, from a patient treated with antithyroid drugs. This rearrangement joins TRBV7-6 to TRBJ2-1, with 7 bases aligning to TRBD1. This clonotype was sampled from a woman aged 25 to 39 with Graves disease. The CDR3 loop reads CASSVAAGGNEQFF. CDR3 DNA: TGTGCCAGCAGCGTGGCTGCAGGGGGCAATGAGCAGTTCTTC.